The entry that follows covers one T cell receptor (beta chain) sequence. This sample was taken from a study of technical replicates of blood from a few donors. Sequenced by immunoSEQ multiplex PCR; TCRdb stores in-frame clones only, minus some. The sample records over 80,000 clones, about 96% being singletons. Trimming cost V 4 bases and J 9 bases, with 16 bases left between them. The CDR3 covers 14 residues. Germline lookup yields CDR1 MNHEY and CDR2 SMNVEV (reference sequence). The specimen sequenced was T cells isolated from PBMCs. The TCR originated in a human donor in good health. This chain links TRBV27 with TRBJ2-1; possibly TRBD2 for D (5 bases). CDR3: CASSYGTGFGEQFF. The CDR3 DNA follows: TGTGCCAGCAGTTATGGTACGGGGTTTGGTGAGCAGTTCTTC.